These 25 T cell receptor beta chains were all obtained from the same sample, sequenced in a study of shared clonotypes between healthy human individuals. Generated by immunoSEQ multiplex PCR, the TCRdb table keeps only in-frame clones and is missing some. The sample contains hundreds of thousands of clones, around 77% of which appear only once. The sequenced sample consisted of PBMCs. The receptors stem from a woman aged 40 to 55 in good health. Some clones in this sample may be carry-over from other donors' samples.

This clone was observed a single time. The rearrangement links TRBV6-5 to TRBJ2-7; tentatively, D is TRBD1 (5 bases). V dropped 0 bases and J dropped 7 bases, with 13 bases sitting between them. Germline assignment: CDR1 MNHEY and CDR2 SVGAGI. The length of the CDR3 is 14 residues. The CDR3 here is CASSYSAGIGEQYF. Here the CDR3 DNA reads TGTGCCAGCAGTTACTCGGCAGGGATCGGTGAGCAGTACTTC.

This clone came up once. CDR3 region: CASSHPVTTQETQYF. In DNA, the CDR3 is TGTGCCAGCAGCCACCCGGTAACTACTCAGGAGACCCAGTACTTC. The genes are TRBV11-2 and TRBJ2-5; no clear D gene. Germline V lookup: CDR1 SGHAT, CDR2 FQNNGV. Trimming took off 5 bases at V and 5 bases at J, with 18 bases between the two ends. The CDR3 spans 15 residues.

The chain recombines TRBV5-1 with TRBJ1-1; D remains ambiguous. Germline CDR1 and CDR2: SGHRS and YFSETQ. There are 16 residues in the CDR3. Deletions cut 1 base from V and 1 base from J, with 14 bases between. The CDR3 bases are TGCGCCAGCAGCTTGCAGATCTCGGTCCGGAACACTGAAGCTTTCTTT. As protein: CASSLQISVRNTEAFF.

This clone has more than one count but fewer than ten. CDR3 protein: CASSFGGDQPQHF. CDR3 bases: TGTGCCAGCAGTTTTGGGGGGGATCAGCCCCAGCATTTT. The chain uses TRBV27 and TRBJ1-5; the D gene is possibly TRBD1 (5 bases). CDR3 length equals 13 residues. Trimming shortened V by 3 bases and J by 5 bases, and 8 bases separated the two germline ends. Germline CDR1 is MNHEY and CDR2 is SMNVEV (reference sequence).

Of note for this clone: The same CDR3 can be traced to other DNA sequences in this sample. V usage is TRBV5-1 and J usage is TRBJ2-3; 7 nucleotides line up with TRBD1. Germline lookup yields CDR1 SGHRS and CDR2 YFSETQ. The trim removed 4 bases at V and 0 bases at J, leaving 2 bases unmatched. The CDR3 length is 14 residues. As DNA, the CDR3 is TGCGCCAGCAGCCGGGACAGTAGCACAGATACGCAGTATTTT. This codes for CASSRDSSTDTQYF.

A single count supports this clone. The J gene is TRBJ2-1, the V gene TRBV7-7; no clear D gene. Germline assignment: CDR1 SSHAT and CDR2 FNYEAQ (reference sequence). There are 13 residues in the CDR3. V lost 1 base and J lost 7, with 8 bases in between. CDR3 in amino acids: CASSLGVQNEQFF. The CDR3 DNA reads as TGTGCCAGCAGCTTAGGCGTTCAGAATGAGCAGTTCTTC.

This clone has a count of ten or more. The chain carries TRBV20-1 and TRBJ1-2; D ambiguous. Germline V gene data show CDR1 as DFQATT and CDR2 as SNEGSKA (reference sequence). Deletions cut 5 bases from V and 7 bases from J, with 8 bases between. The CDR3 length is 10 residues. CDR3 sequence: CSAGSSGYTF. CDR3 DNA: TGCAGTGCTGGGTCCAGTGGCTACACCTTC.

The rearrangement joins TRBV18 to TRBJ2-7; D not certain. Germline V gene lookup returns CDR1 KGHSH and CDR2 LQKENI. V shed 0 bases and J shed 0 bases, with 9 bases lying between them. This CDR3 is 15 amino acids long. CDR3 residues: CASSPPGYSSYEQYF. CDR3 coding DNA: TGTGCCAGCTCACCACCGGGGTACAGCTCCTACGAGCAGTACTTC.

Turning to this clone: Additional DNA sequences in this sample encode the identical CDR3. The chain uses TRBV30 and TRBJ1-3; D is unresolved. The length of the CDR3 is 11 residues. CDR1 and CDR2 (germline): GTSNPN, SVGIG (reference sequence). The V end lost 2 bases, the J end lost 4 bases, and 3 bases lay between the germline ends. CDR3 in amino acids: CAWSPGNTIYF. In nucleotides, the CDR3 is TGTGCCTGGAGTCCCGGAAACACCATATATTTT. The variable domain in full, completed from reference TRBV30 and TRBJ1-3, reads SQTIHQWPATLVQPVGSPLSLECTVEGTSNPNLYWYRQAAGRGLQLLFYSVGIGQISSEVPQNLSASRPQDRQFILSSKKLLLSDSGFYLCAWSPGNTIYFGEGSWLTVV.

This chain joins TRBV29-1 and TRBJ1-1; 8 nucleotides match TRBD1. The CDR3 sequence is 14 residues long. V shed 5 bases and J 4 bases; nucleotides not matched to a gene: 9. Germline-derived CDR1 and CDR2 are SQVTM and ANQGSEA. This CDR3 reads CSVRAGGRFTEAFF. CDR3 in DNA: TGCAGCGTTAGGGCAGGGGGCAGGTTCACTGAAGCTTTCTTT.

This clone has a handful of counts. The V gene is TRBV18, the J gene TRBJ2-7; 8 positions agree with TRBD1. This CDR3 is built from 17 residues. V lost 5 bases, J lost 3 bases, and 15 bases stayed unmatched. Germline CDR1 and CDR2: KGHSH and LQKENI. The CDR3 DNA sequence: TGTGCCAGCTCAGGGGAAGGGTCGGACAGGGCTCTCTACGAGCAGTACTTC. Encoded protein: CASSGEGSDRALYEQYF.

The CDR3 reads CASSVRGVSSYEQYF. For the CDR3, the DNA is TGTGCCAGCTCCGTGCGGGGAGTGAGCTCCTACGAGCAGTACTTC. This rearrangement joins TRBV18 to TRBJ2-7; possible D gene TRBD2, 6 bases. Germline CDR1 is KGHSH and CDR2 is LQKENI. Trimming stripped 6 bases from V and 0 bases from J, with 15 bases between. The CDR3 is made up of 15 amino acids.

The gene calls are TRBV28 and TRBJ2-5; the D is unclear. The CDR3 has 16 amino acids. Looked up from germline, CDR1 is MDHEN and CDR2 is SYDVKM. Trimming took off 3 bases at V and 0 bases at J, with 14 bases between the two ends. CDR3 DNA sequence: TGTGCCAGCAGTTTTTTCGGGCGGCAAGACCAAGAGACCCAGTACTTC. It specifies CASSFFGRQDQETQYF.

The V gene is TRBV19, the J gene TRBJ2-4; tentative D call: TRBD1 (6 bases). V was trimmed by 5 bases and J by 4 bases, leaving 12 bases between them. The CDR3 is 14 residues long. The germline V gene encodes CDR1 LNHDA and CDR2 SQIVND (reference sequence). In DNA form, the CDR3 reads TGTGCCAGTAGTCGCCTCGGACAGAAAAACATTCAGTACTTC. It codes for CASSRLGQKNIQYF.

This clone is a singleton in its sample. This chain uses TRBV29-1 with TRBJ2-7; the D call may be TRBD1 or TRBD2 (5 bases each). Germline V gene lookup returns CDR1 SQVTM and CDR2 ANQGSEA. V was shortened by 3 bases and J by 3 bases, with 9 bases between the two germline ends. The CDR3 contains 12 residues. CDR3 nucleotide sequence: TGCAGCGTTGATGGGGGAAGCTACGAGCAGTACTTC. This translates into CSVDGGSYEQYF.

This clone was recorded at least ten times. For the CDR3, the DNA is TGTGCCAGCAGCACAGGGGCGGGCAATCAGCCCCAGCATTTT. Translation: CASSTGAGNQPQHF. J is TRBJ1-5 and V is TRBV6-1; the match to TRBD1 covers 7 bases. From germline, CDR1 is MNHNS and CDR2 SASEGT. V was pared by 6 bases and J by 2 bases, with 4 bases of the junction left unmatched. This CDR3 region has 14 residues.

J is TRBJ2-7 and V is TRBV5-1; possible D gene TRBD1, 7 bases. The CDR3 loop spans 16 amino acids. Trimming cost V 0 bases and J 3 bases, with 16 bases left between them. CDR1 is SGHRS, CDR2 YFSETQ, per germline. The CDR3 region has the DNA TGCGCCAGCAGCTTGGAAGGGAGGACAGGTGTCTACGAGCAGTACTTC. It encodes CASSLEGRTGVYEQYF.

The rearrangement uses TRBV11-3 and TRBJ2-7; 11 bases fit TRBD1. The V and J ends lost 1 base and 0 bases, in that order; junction bases with no gene match: 11. CDR3 length: 19 residues. In germline, CDR1 is SGHNT, CDR2 YENEEA. This CDR3 reads CASSLAPRTGGLSSYEQYF. CDR3 nucleotide sequence: TGTGCCAGCAGCTTAGCCCCTCGGACAGGGGGCTTGAGCTCCTACGAGCAGTACTTC.

The DNA of the CDR3 is TGTGCCAGCAGCCAAGACCAGGGGGCGACTGGGGCCAACGTCCTGACTTTC. Protein product: CASSQDQGATGANVLTF. The gene calls are TRBV4-2 and TRBJ2-6; TRBD1 agrees at 8 bases. CDR1 is LGHNA, CDR2 YNFKEQ, per germline. Trimming took 0 bases from V and 2 from J; bases not matched to a gene: 3. The length of the CDR3 is 17 residues.

The chain combines TRBV5-5 with TRBJ2-3; D remains unclear. V lost 2 bases to trimming and J lost 4 bases, with 11 bases between them. Germline values: CDR1 SGHKS, CDR2 YYEKEE (reference sequence). The CDR3 consists of 14 residues. CDR3 nucleotides: TGTGCCAGCAGCTTTAGTTTGGCGGCAGATACGCAGTATTTT. Encoded protein: CASSFSLAADTQYF. The complete variable domain, with remaining parts taken from reference TRBV5-5 and TRBJ2-3, reads DAGVTQSPTHLIKTRGQQVTLRCSPISGHKSVSWYQQVLGQGPQFIFQYYEKEERGRGNFPDRFSARQFPNYSSELNVNALLLGDSALYLCASSFSLAADTQYFGPGTRLTVL.

The chain links TRBV11-3 to TRBJ2-7, with 9 bases matching TRBD2. The CDR3 loop spans 14 amino acids. Per germline, CDR1 SGHNT and CDR2 YENEEA. Trimming removed 4 bases from V and 6 bases from J; junction bases left unmatched: 7. The CDR3 region has the DNA TGTGCCAGCAGCTCAGTTAGCGGGAGTGGCGAGCAGTACTTC. Protein: CASSSVSGSGEQYF. The full variable domain, with the rest looked up from reference TRBV11-3 and TRBJ2-7, is EAGVVQSPRYKIIEKKQPVAFWCNPISGHNTLYWYLQNLGQGPELLIRYENEEAVDDSQLPKDRFSAERLKGVDSTLKIQPAELGDSAVYLCASSSVSGSGEQYFGPGTRLTVT.

The chain links TRBV4-1 to TRBJ1-2; D unclear. Trimming took off 3 bases at V and 3 bases at J, with 14 bases between the two ends. Germline V gene data show CDR1 as MGHRA and CDR2 as YSYEKL. The CDR3 contains 15 residues. This CDR3 is CASSHAGRADYGYTF. CDR3 nucleotides: TGCGCCAGCAGCCATGCCGGAAGGGCCGACTATGGCTACACCTTC.

This chain uses TRBV18 with TRBJ2-3, with D perhaps given as TRBD1 or TRBD2 (5 bases each). Germline CDR1 and CDR2: KGHSH and LQKENI. V dropped 3 bases and J dropped 5 bases, with 18 bases sitting between them. This CDR3 spans 16 amino acids. DNA of the CDR3: TGTGCCAGCTCACCCGGGGCTTCGCTAGCAATAGATACGCAGTATTTT. Translated: CASSPGASLAIDTQYF.

The chain uses TRBV29-1 and TRBJ2-7; 7 bases map to TRBD1. Per the germline V gene, CDR1 is SQVTM and CDR2 is ANQGSEA. After removal of 6 bases from V and 0 bases from J, the junction contained 8 bases not matched to a gene. The CDR3 has 14 residues. The CDR3 loop is CSVQDRRSSYEQYF. DNA of the CDR3: TGCAGCGTCCAGGACAGGAGAAGCTCCTACGAGCAGTACTTC.

The chain recombines TRBV5-6 with TRBJ2-4, with D tentatively TRBD1 or TRBD2 (5 bases each). The germline V and J ends were trimmed by 0 bases and 8 bases, with 15 bases remaining between them. Germline V gives CDR1 SGHDT, CDR2 YYEEEE. The CDR3 spans 15 residues. DNA of the CDR3: TGTGCCAGCAGCTTGGGGATAGGGGCCGGGGACATTCAGTACTTC. Translation gives CASSLGIGAGDIQYF.